The T cell receptor (beta chain) under discussion was sequenced for a study of blood T cells in healthy people across ages. V was cut by 7 bases and J by 0 bases, with 17 bases left in between. Per germline, CDR1 SGHRS and CDR2 YFSETQ. This CDR3 has 15 amino acids. Only one count was recorded for this clonotype. Next came a second PCR, run for about 6 to 12 cycles, which used a sample-barcoded 5' primer along with a J-beta primer mix. TCRdb fed the 5' RACE reads into MiXCR, producing one record per CDR3 protein. The sample carries roughly 700,000 distinct CDR3 sequences, approximately 30% recorded once.

The sample comprised blood. The sequence was obtained from a woman at least 80 years old in good health. The chain joins TRBV5-1 to TRBJ2-7, with a possible D match to TRBD1 (6 bases). The CDR3 DNA follows: TGCGCCAGCGCTGGGGGCGCGGAAAGCTCCTACGAGCAGTACTTC. Translating it yields CASAGGAESSYEQYF.